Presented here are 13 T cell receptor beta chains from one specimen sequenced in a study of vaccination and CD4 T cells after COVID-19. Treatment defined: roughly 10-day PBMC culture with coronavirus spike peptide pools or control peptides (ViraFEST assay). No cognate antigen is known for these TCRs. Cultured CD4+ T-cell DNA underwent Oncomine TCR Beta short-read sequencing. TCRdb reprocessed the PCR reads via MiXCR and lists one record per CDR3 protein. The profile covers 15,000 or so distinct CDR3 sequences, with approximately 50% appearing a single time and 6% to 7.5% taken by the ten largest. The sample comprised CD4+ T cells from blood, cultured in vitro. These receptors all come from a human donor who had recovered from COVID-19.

The CDR3 coding sequence is TGTGCCAGCATGGAGGCGCCCACTGAAGCTTTCTTT. Translation: CASMEAPTEAFF. The chain couples TRBV2 to TRBJ1-1; unclear D gene. The CDR3 is 12 amino acids. Germline CDR1 and CDR2: SNHLY and FYNNEI. Trimming left V 7 bases short and J 4 bases short, with 10 bases between.

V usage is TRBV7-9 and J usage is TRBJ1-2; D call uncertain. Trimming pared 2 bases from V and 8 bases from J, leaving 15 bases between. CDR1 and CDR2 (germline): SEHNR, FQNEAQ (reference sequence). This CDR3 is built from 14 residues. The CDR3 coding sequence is TGTGCCAGCAGCTTACTTTCCACGGGGAGCGGCTACACCTTC. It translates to CASSLLSTGSGYTF.

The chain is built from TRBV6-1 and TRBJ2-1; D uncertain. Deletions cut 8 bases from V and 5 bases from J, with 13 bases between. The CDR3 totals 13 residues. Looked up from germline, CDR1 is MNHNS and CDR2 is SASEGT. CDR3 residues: CASRIGPHNEQFF. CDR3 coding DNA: TGTGCCAGCCGGATCGGGCCGCACAATGAGCAGTTCTTC.

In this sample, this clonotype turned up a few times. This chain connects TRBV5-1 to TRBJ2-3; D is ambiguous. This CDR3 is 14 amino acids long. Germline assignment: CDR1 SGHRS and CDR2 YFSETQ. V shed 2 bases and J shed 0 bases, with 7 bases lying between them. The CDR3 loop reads CASSFSTSTDTQYF. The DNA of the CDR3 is TGCGCCAGCAGCTTCTCGACTAGCACAGATACGCAGTATTTT.

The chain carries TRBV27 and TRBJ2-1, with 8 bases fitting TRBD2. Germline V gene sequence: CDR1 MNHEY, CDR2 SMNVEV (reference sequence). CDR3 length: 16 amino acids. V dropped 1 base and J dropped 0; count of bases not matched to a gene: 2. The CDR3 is CASSLFGGGSYNEQFF. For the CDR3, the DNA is TGTGCCAGCAGTTTATTCGGGGGGGGCTCCTACAATGAGCAGTTCTTC.

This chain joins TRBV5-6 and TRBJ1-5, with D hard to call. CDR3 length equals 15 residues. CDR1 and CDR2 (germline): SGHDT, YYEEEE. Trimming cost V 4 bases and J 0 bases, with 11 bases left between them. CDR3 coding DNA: TGTGCCAGCAGCCAGGAGCGCTATAGCAATCAGCCCCAGCATTTT. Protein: CASSQERYSNQPQHF.

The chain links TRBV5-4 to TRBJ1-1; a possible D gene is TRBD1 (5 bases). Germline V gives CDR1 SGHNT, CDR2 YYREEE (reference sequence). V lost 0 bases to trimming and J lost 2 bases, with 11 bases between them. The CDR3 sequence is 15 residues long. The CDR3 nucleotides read TGTGCCAGCAGCTTGGGTGGGGGGTTCAACACTGAAGCTTTCTTT. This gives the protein CASSLGGGFNTEAFF.

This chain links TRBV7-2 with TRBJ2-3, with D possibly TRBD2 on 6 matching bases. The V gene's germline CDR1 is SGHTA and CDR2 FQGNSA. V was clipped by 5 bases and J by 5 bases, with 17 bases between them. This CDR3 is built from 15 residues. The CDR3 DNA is TGTGCCAGCAGCAGGGCTGACTCGCGGGGAGATACGCAGTATTTT. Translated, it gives CASSRADSRGDTQYF.

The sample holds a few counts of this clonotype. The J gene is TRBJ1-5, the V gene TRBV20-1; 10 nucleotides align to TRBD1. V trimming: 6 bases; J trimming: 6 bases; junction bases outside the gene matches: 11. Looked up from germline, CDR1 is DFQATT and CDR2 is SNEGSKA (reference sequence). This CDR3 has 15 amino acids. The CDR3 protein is CSARTGGGLGQPQHF. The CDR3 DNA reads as TGCAGTGCCCGGACAGGGGGAGGACTAGGTCAGCCCCAGCATTTT.

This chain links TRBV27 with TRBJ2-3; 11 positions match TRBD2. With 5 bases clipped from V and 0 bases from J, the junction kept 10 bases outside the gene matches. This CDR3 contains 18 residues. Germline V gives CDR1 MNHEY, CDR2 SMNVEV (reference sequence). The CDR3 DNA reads TGTGCCAGCAGTACCGGGACTAGCGGAACTGATAGCACAGATACGCAGTATTTT. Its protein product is CASSTGTSGTDSTDTQYF.

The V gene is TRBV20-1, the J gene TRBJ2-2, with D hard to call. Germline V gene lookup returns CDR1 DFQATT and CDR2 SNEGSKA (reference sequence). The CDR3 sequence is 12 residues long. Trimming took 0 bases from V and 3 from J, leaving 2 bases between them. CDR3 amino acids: CSARDYTGELFF. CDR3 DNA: TGCAGTGCTAGAGACTACACCGGGGAGCTGTTTTTT.

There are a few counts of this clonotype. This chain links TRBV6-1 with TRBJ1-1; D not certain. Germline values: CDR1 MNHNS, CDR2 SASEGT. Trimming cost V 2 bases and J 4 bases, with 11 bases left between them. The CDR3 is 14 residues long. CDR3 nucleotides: TGTGCCAGCAGTGAATGGGTATTGGGCACTGAAGCTTTCTTT. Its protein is CASSEWVLGTEAFF.

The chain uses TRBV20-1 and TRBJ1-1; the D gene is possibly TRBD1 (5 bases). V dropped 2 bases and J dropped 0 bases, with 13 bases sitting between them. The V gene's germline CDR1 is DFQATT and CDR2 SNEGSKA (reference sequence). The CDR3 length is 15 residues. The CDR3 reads CSARQTGTVNTEAFF. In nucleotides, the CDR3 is TGCAGTGCTAGACAGACCGGGACCGTGAACACTGAAGCTTTCTTT.